The 9 T cell receptor beta chains presented below share a single source sample, sequenced in a study of shared clonotypes between healthy human individuals. Generated by immunoSEQ multiplex PCR, the TCRdb table keeps only in-frame clones and is missing some. The table includes 2 million to 2.5 million clones, approximately 93% detected once. Sequenced input: naive CD4+ T cells from PBMCs. This sample's subset: CD45RA+ positively selected. These receptors were obtained from a man aged 18-30 years in good health. Some clones in this sample may be carry-over from other donors' samples.

V gene TRBV19 combines with J gene TRBJ2-3, with 9 bases that match TRBD2. Per the germline V gene, CDR1 is LNHDA and CDR2 is SQIVND (reference sequence). The CDR3 consists of 19 residues. With 1 base clipped from V and 3 bases from J, the junction kept 14 bases outside the gene matches. CDR3: CASSIVLAGVSGGTDTQYF. CDR3 nucleotide sequence: TGTGCCAGTAGTATAGTATTAGCGGGAGTAAGTGGTGGGACAGATACGCAGTATTTT.

The chain joins TRBV5-1 to TRBJ1-5; 9 bases are shared with TRBD1. Germline CDR1 reads SGHRS; CDR2 reads YFSETQ. After removal of 7 bases from V and 5 bases from J, the junction contained 7 bases not matched to a gene. The CDR3 is 14 amino acids. DNA for the CDR3: TGCGCCAGCCTTAGACAGGGGGGAGATCAGCCCCAGCATTTT. This translates into CASLRQGGDQPQHF.

V usage is TRBV19 and J usage is TRBJ2-4; TRBD2 is a possible D gene (5 bases). Trimming took off 4 bases at V and 12 bases at J, with 16 bases between the two ends. The CDR3 totals 13 residues. CDR1 and CDR2 (germline): LNHDA, SQIVND (reference sequence). CDR3 sequence: CASSTSDSLYQYF. For the CDR3, the DNA is TGTGCCAGTAGTACATCGGACTCCCTATATCAGTACTTC.

J is TRBJ2-7 and V is TRBV9; TRBD1 agrees at 10 bases. Trimming cost V 4 bases and J 4 bases; bases outside gene matches: 5. In germline, CDR1 is SGDLS, CDR2 YYNGEE. The CDR3 length is 14 residues. Here the CDR3 DNA reads TGTGCCAGCAGCCCGGGACAGGGGCAATACGAGCAGTACTTC. Its protein is CASSPGQGQYEQYF.

J is TRBJ2-3 and V is TRBV29-1; possible D gene TRBD2, 6 bases. Trimming shortened V by 7 bases and J by 4 bases, and 12 bases separated the two germline ends. Germline values: CDR1 SQVTM, CDR2 ANQGSEA. CDR3 size: 12 residues. CDR3 sequence: CSGRLAADTQYF. CDR3 in DNA: TGCAGCGGCCGGTTAGCGGCAGATACGCAGTATTTT.

The gene calls are TRBV2 and TRBJ2-7; 8 bases line up with TRBD1. The J segment lost 5 bases and the V segment lost 6 bases, leaving 6 bases of the junction unmatched. This CDR3 has 13 residues. Germline CDR1 is SNHLY and CDR2 is FYNNEI. CDR3 loop: CASRPTGANEQYF. CDR3 coding DNA: TGTGCCAGCAGGCCGACAGGGGCCAACGAGCAGTACTTC.

In regard to this clone: Germline and junction disagree at one end, which may indicate a read error. This chain uses TRBV28 with TRBJ2-3; 7 bases are a match to TRBD1. Germline-derived CDR1 and CDR2 are MDHEN and SYDVKM. CDR3 size: 13 residues. This CDR3 is CASSAAGTVTQYF. The CDR3 coding sequence is TGTGCCAGCAGCGCCGCAGGGACAGTTACGCAGTATTTT.

The chain employs TRBV9 and TRBJ2-1; D not resolved. The CDR3 runs 16 residues. The V end lost 0 bases, the J end lost 5 bases, and 15 bases lay between the germline ends. The germline V gene encodes CDR1 SGDLS and CDR2 YYNGEE. The CDR3 coding sequence is TGTGCCAGCAGCGTAGTTCCGAACGATCCGAACAATGAGCAGTTCTTC. Its translation: CASSVVPNDPNNEQFF.

The CDR3 here is CASSLGLASGPFSPLHF. The CDR3, as DNA: TGTGCCAGCAGTTTAGGGCTTGCCTCGGGTCCGTTTTCACCCCTCCACTTT. The V and J genes are TRBV28 and TRBJ1-6; no firm D call. Trimming stripped 2 bases from V and 9 bases from J, with 20 bases between. The CDR3 consists of 17 residues. Germline lookup yields CDR1 MDHEN and CDR2 SYDVKM.